This is a list of T cell receptor beta chains from one sample in a study of T-cell memory formation after mild COVID-19. TCRdb re-analysed the 5' RACE reads in MiXCR, keeping a single row per CDR3 protein. The sample shows approximately 170,000 distinct CDR3 sequences, 13% of them seen only once. The sample comprised PBMCs or a T cell subset sorted from them (not recorded which). These receptors all come from a young man who had mild COVID-19 (a few samples of this study predate the infection). Cell type and time point are not known. Each CDR3 is given with its conserved first and last residue. The D gene is left open where the match is weak. Clone size is shown for a subset of rows, as once, few, many or a class of expanded clone.

V	J	size	D	DNA	CDR3
TRBV9	TRBJ2-2	-	-	TGTGCCAGCAGCGAGGTGGGAAACGGGGAGCTGTTTTTT	CASSEVGNGELFF
TRBV12-3/TRBV12-4	TRBJ1-2	-	-	TGTGCCAGCAGTCAGACAGTTCCCCGAGGCGGCTACACCTTC	CASSQTVPRGGYTF
TRBV5-1	TRBJ2-2	-	-	TGCGCCAGTACGAAGCGCACCGGGGAGCTGTTTTTT	CASTKRTGELFF
TRBV12-3/TRBV12-4	TRBJ1-5	-	-	TGTGCCAGCAGTGGGCCTGAGGGGGCCCAGCATTTT	CASSGPEGAQHF
TRBV4-3	TRBJ2-3	-	-	TGCGCCAGCAGCCAAGAGCTGCTTTGGGGAGATACGCAGTATTTT	CASSQELLWGDTQYF
TRBV11-2	TRBJ2-3	many	-	TGTGCCAGCAGCCAGGGGGAGGGGGATACGCAGTATTTT	CASSQGEGDTQYF
TRBV20-1	TRBJ1-2	few	TRBD1	TGCAGTGCTAGGCGGGACAGGGCTAACTATGGCTACACCTTC	CSARRDRANYGYTF
TRBV18	TRBJ2-1	-	TRBD1	TGTGCCAGCTCATCCCCGGGACAGGTGGGCAATGAGCAGTTCTTC	CASSSPGQVGNEQFF
TRBV20-1	TRBJ1-5	once	-	TGCAGTGCTAGAGTGGACATTCGGCAGCCCCAGCATTTT	CSARVDIRQPQHF
TRBV5-6	TRBJ2-5	many	-	TGTGCCAGCAGCTTGCGGGGGCGTTCAGAGACCCAGTACTTC	CASSLRGRSETQYF
TRBV7-9	TRBJ2-1	few	TRBD2	TGTGCCAGCAGCCCCCAGCGGGGGGCCTACAATGAGCAGTTCTTC	CASSPQRGAYNEQFF
TRBV19	TRBJ2-1	-	TRBD1	TGTGCCAGTAGTATCCCCCCCGGGACAGGGGGCGTTGAGCAGTTCTTC	CASSIPPGTGGVEQFF
TRBV25-1	TRBJ2-1	few	TRBD2	TGTGCCAGCAGTGACGCTAGCGGGGGATCCTACAATGAGCAGTTCTTC	CASSDASGGSYNEQFF
TRBV5-1	TRBJ1-3	-	-	TGCGCCAGCAGCTTGTCGGGCGGGCCGTCCTCTGGAAACACCATATATTTT	CASSLSGGPSSGNTIYF
TRBV20-1	TRBJ1-1	-	-	TGCAGTGCTAGAGATGAGGGTGAAGCTTTCTTT	CSARDEGEAFF
TRBV12-3/TRBV12-4	TRBJ2-2	many	-	TGTGCCAGCAGTTTTACCCGGACGACCGGGGAGCTGTTTTTT	CASSFTRTTGELFF